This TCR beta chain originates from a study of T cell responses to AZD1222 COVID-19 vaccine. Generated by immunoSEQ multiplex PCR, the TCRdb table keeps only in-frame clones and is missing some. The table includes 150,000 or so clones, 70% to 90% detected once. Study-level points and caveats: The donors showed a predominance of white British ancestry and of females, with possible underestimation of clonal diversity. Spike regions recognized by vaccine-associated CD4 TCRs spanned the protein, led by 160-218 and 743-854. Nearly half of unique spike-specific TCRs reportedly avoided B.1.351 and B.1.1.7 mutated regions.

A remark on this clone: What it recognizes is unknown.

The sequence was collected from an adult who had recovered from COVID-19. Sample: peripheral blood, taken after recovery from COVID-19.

The CDR3 DNA follows: TGTGCCAGCAGCTCTTCACAGAGGGGCGGCGAGACTGGCTACACCTTC. Its translation: CASSSSQRGGETGYTF. The genes are TRBV7-2 and TRBJ1-2, with a tentative D call TRBD1 (5 bases). With 4 bases removed from V and 7 bases from J, the gap between germline ends came to 22 bases. CDR1 is SGHTA, CDR2 FQGNSA, per germline. The CDR3 is made up of 16 amino acids. Full variable domain (outside the CDR3, taken from reference TRBV7-2 and TRBJ1-2): GAGVSQSPSNKVTEKGKDVELRCDPISGHTALYWYRQSLGQGLEFLIYFQGNSAPDKSGLPSDRFSAERTGGSVSTLTIQRTQQEDSAVYLCASSSSQRGGETGYTFGSGTRLTVV.